This TCR beta chain comes out of a study of cytomegalovirus exposure and HLA in healthy donors (dated by TCRdb to 2017 to 2019). Notes on the research overall: In an earlier analysis of around 540 of the donors, approximately 260 Gb of sequence data and 90 million to 120 million unique TCR beta sequences from about 190 million T cells were reported. The T cell repertoires of around 670 subjects were profiled by immunosequencing and related to cytomegalovirus serostatus. All discovery cohort repertoires had been generated using a single sequencing platform. HLA typing covered class I and class II loci at four-digit resolution. The study was designed to test whether signatures of past pathogen exposure could be identified by cataloging public T cell receptors. Genome-wide SNP genotypes for about 55% of the 666 donors were used in a later genetic analysis, which treated that subset as a discovery cohort. Among the approximately 420 genotyped donors, about 83% belonged to the genetic ancestry cluster associated with self-reported Caucasian donors. The later analysis used no new phenotypic data to find candidate immune exposures, relying instead on TCR beta sequences and their occurrence across donors. Donor age, sex, ethnicity and CMV serostatus were collected together with the repertoire data. Typing coverage differed by locus: A, B, C, DRB1 and DQB1 were typed in roughly 620-630 donors, DQA1 in 522, DPA1 in 600 to 610, and DPB1 in about 450. A separate validation cohort of 90 to 150 different subjects was used in addition to the 666-subject first cohort. An earlier analysis of around 640 of the donors used high-throughput TCR beta sequencing to judge whether each TCR beta V gene segment behaved as functional or pseudogenic. Roughly 300 gigabases of sequencing data and roughly 80 million unique TCR sequences made up an early release that covered approximately 650 HLA-typed donors. High-throughput TCR immunosequencing, statistical association of individual TCRs with disease status, and machine learning were combined to predict cytomegalovirus infection status. Because of strong linkage in the cohort, roughly 5 DR-DQ haplotypes were treated as single units for association and clustering. Among about 400 genotyped donors of the cohort, an average of around 250,000 unique TCR beta nucleotide sequences was sequenced per donor, of which about 19% were non-productive. A later analysis re-examined previously published TCR beta repertoires from about 670 donors and added high-resolution HLA genotyping to investigate patterns of TCR occurrence.

The CDR3 covers 15 residues, taking in both the cysteine and the phenylalanine. The only DNA kept is the CDR3, 45 bases in frame from the first base. The germline V gene gives CDR1 as SGDLS and CDR2 as YYNGEE. The junction carries 14 bases between V and J, which are trimmed by 4 bases and 3 bases respectively. Concerning this clone: The clone's antigen remains unknown. Per-base qualities were not stored, and no clone one base away is much larger. The same CDR3 can be traced to other DNA sequences in this sample.

Paper-wide results and their limitations: In a later analysis, TCR association rates were found to vary across HLA loci, with the most associated TCRs seen for DRB1 alleles and the fewest for HLA-C alleles. A later analysis reported that several top co-occurrence clusters appeared linked to parvovirus B19, influenza, CMV and Epstein-Barr virus. A later genetic analysis reported fewer N-insertions in productive TCRs among donors in an Asian-associated ancestry cluster than the roughly 620-donor mean. Most TCR sequences were observed very rarely across donors, whereas some public TCRs were present in many individuals. Only TCR beta chains were sequenced in this cohort, and the absence of alpha or paired-chain data limited detectable features. A cluster of highly shared sequence variants was judged likely to represent a technical artifact of the sequencing pipeline. The study listed over 150 TCR beta chains as associated with cytomegalovirus. Some IMGT-functional V segments, including TRBV6-2 and TRBV6-3, could not be distinguished by the 87-base-pair reads and were therefore excluded. Assigning TCR associations to individual alleles was difficult when HLA alleles, especially DR and DQ, strongly co-occurred. A further reported finding was that TCR beta sequences accurately predicted the HLA-A and HLA-B alleles for most subjects in the first cohort. A few of the identified cytomegalovirus-associated TCR beta chains were confirmed in vitro to be specific for cytomegalovirus antigens. Linkage disequilibrium might explain the correlated functional status among segregating V segments, but an unknown experimental factor could not be excluded. In an earlier analysis of around 600 of the donors, most TCR beta V segments appeared in productive rearrangements about 87% or about 30% of the time, broadly matching IMGT annotations. In a later genetic analysis, a missense DCLRE1C variant was associated with V-gene and J-gene trimming of TCR beta chains, and the association was replicated in an independent cohort. According to a later analysis, most CMV-associated TCR beta chains appeared to be HLA-restricted, and the HLA associations seemed to be driven largely by CMV exposure. In both the original and validation cohorts, the classifier was reported to diagnose cytomegalovirus status with high specificity and sensitivity. Because counts were too low, about 18 rarely observed V segments, including chromosome 9 orphons, were excluded from the earlier analysis of 587 of the donors. A later analysis found that HLA-associated TCR beta chains were more clonally expanded and had lower generation probabilities than equally common non-associated chains. For the cohort, immune exposure information was limited to CMV serostatus. HLA typing was unavailable for some donors at each locus, so association tests used only the typed subset. It was suggested by the authors that the approach could potentially be generalized to other disease states and immunological phenotypes. The presence/absence analyses assumed that sequencing depth was roughly uniform across donors, and that assumption may not be true. In a later analysis, about 17,000 TCR beta sequences were associated with specific HLA alleles at a false discovery rate of 0.05.

Libraries were made using the immunoSEQ multiplex PCR assay. A mixture of 60 forward primers for TCR Vbeta segments and 13 reverse primers for TCR Jbeta segments was used in the multiplex PCR. The CDR3 region of rearranged TCR beta genes was amplified from genomic DNA with a multiplex PCR assay. Amplified TCR beta libraries were sequenced as 87-base-pair reads on the Illumina HiSeq System. Per the original workflow: Across the 600 to 700 repertoires, a later analysis counted roughly 77 million unique TCR beta chains, 9.5 million to 13 million of which were shared by at least two donors. A nearest-neighbor algorithm error-corrected the raw reads and collapsed the reads into unique sequences, merging closely related sequences to remove PCR and sequencing errors. V, D and J gene segments were assigned by aligning CDR3 sequences to IMGT reference sequences. Each retained sequence needed at least a six-nucleotide match to both a V gene segment and a J gene segment. Rearrangements were classified as productive when the CDR3 lacked stop codons and remained in frame with V and J, and all other rearrangements were classified as non-productive. CDR3 was defined by IMGT convention, running from the second conserved V-encoded cysteine to the conserved J-encoded phenylalanine. Sequences without an unambiguous match to a single V gene segment were excluded from the earlier analysis of a few hundred of the donors. An earlier analysis of 587 of the donors classified V segments as functional when productive rearrangements were above 56.7% and as segregating when the standard deviation between donors was above 5%. A statistical classification framework was built for diagnosing cytomegalovirus status from the catalog of TCR beta chain sequences. V and J gene assignment, in a later analysis, came from comparing TCR nucleotide sequences with IMGT/GENE-DB human TR gene sequences. Using the TCRdist pipeline, a later analysis assigned CDR3 sequences along with most-parsimonious VDJ recombination scenarios. In a later analysis, each TCR beta chain was defined by its CDR3 amino acid sequence together with its V-gene family, and reads lacking a unique V-gene family were excluded. As a way to deal with suspected cross-contamination and a sequencing artifact, a later analysis dropped 640 or so nucleotide sequences that were highly shared and had low generation probability. In a later analysis, a clonal expansion index was calculated for each public chain from normalized within-repertoire ranks of inferred template counts. A later analysis computed generation probabilities with a VDJ recombination model fitted to out-of-frame rearrangements, and checked the results against IGoR. Hypergeometric tests were used in a later analysis to score TCR-TCR, TCR-HLA and TCR-CMV co-occurrence, with a repertoire-size bias correction applied to the TCR pairs. In a later analysis, false discovery rates were estimated by permuting HLA or CMV assignments 20 times. In a later analysis, co-occurring TCRs were grouped using DBSCAN, and TCRdist sequence similarity was added for clustering within HLA-allele-positive subsets. For co-occurrence clustering, repertoires with fewer than 30,000 or more than 120,000 public chains were excluded, along with roughly 5 repertoires with anomalous nucleotide sharing. This is the immuneACCESS table as TCRdb keeps it, with only in-frame sequences that have V and J called. A part of the clones is gone; compared with another copy, unresolved V genes explain less than half, and the rest is unexplained. That table is the source of V, J and clone size, and D and trimming were worked out from the DNA. This sample gives 80,000 to 100,000 clones in total; under 70% of them show up just once. Roughly 2.5% of the sample comes from the top ten.

The cohort was made up of about 610 healthy bone marrow donors. At the time of sampling, every cohort member was nominally healthy, though immune exposures that went unrecorded were likely present. The donor tested CMV seronegative, placing the donor among the 350 or so seronegative members of the cohort. A peripheral blood sample was provided by each donor, and peripheral blood mononuclear cells were used for TCR beta sequencing. Genomic DNA extraction from the blood cell samples was performed with the Qiagen DNeasy Blood Extraction Kit. Sequencing input: PBMCs. The chain uses TRBV9 and TRBJ1-3; the D gene is perhaps TRBD1, from 6 matching bases. The receptor comes from a man aged 50 or older in good health and CMV-seronegative. The CDR3 protein is CASSPRNRDGNTIYF. The DNA reads TGTGCCAGCAGCCCAAGGAACAGGGATGGAAACACCATATATTTT.